Listed here are 20 T cell receptor beta chains from one sample, sequenced in a study of CD8 T cells in Susac syndrome. The RNA input was roughly 0.5 to 1 ug, and it was reverse transcribed with random hexamers. MiXCR, applied by TCRdb to the immunoSEQ multiplex PCR reads, yields one record per CDR3 protein. Of about 210,000 distinct CDR3 sequences in the sample, around 95% were seen once. The source material was CD4+ T cells from PBMCs. The source is a human donor with multiple sclerosis.

The chain links TRBV18 to TRBJ2-7, with TRBD2 matching over 9 bases. Germline loops: CDR1 KGHSH, CDR2 LQKENI. Losses at the gene ends were 3 bases for V and 6 bases for J; bases not matched to a gene: 6. The CDR3 loop spans 14 amino acids. This CDR3 is CASSPPRGGPEQYF. The CDR3 region has the DNA TGTGCCAGCTCACCCCCGCGGGGGGGCCCCGAGCAGTACTTC.

The chain couples TRBV15 to TRBJ2-1; possible D gene TRBD2, 6 bases. CDR1 and CDR2 from the germline V gene are LNHNV and YYDKDF (reference sequence). V shed 5 bases and J shed 6 bases, with 23 bases lying between them. The CDR3 has 17 residues. The CDR3 loop reads CATSARLGGVLGNEQFF. Here the CDR3 DNA reads TGTGCCACCAGCGCCAGACTTGGCGGGGTCCTTGGCAATGAGCAGTTCTTC.

The CDR3 loop is CASSPQLAGEQFF. The CDR3 nucleotides are TGTGCCAGCAGCCCTCAACTAGCGGGAGAGCAGTTCTTC. J is TRBJ2-1 and V is TRBV14; 10 nucleotides align to TRBD2. V trimming: 4 bases; J trimming: 10 bases; junction bases outside the gene matches: 4. The CDR3 runs 13 residues. CDR1 and CDR2 (germline): SGHDN, FVKESK.

The V call is TRBV18, the J call TRBJ2-2; D gene uncertain. Germline V gives CDR1 KGHSH, CDR2 LQKENI. This CDR3 region has 14 residues. The germline V and J ends were trimmed by 2 bases and 1 base, with 5 bases remaining between them. The CDR3 here is CASSPERNTGELFF. The CDR3 bases are TGTGCCAGCTCACCAGAGAGGAACACCGGGGAGCTGTTTTTT.

The genes are TRBV27 and TRBJ2-7; 8 nucleotides match TRBD1. The CDR3 totals 14 residues. J gave up 3 bases and V 5 bases, and 6 bases lay outside the gene matches. Germline lookup yields CDR1 MNHEY and CDR2 SMNVEV (reference sequence). The CDR3 loop is CASSVRTGIYEQYF. The CDR3 DNA sequence: TGTGCCAGCAGTGTCCGGACAGGGATCTACGAGCAGTACTTC.

CDR3 nucleotide sequence: TGCAGTGCTAGGGCCTACGTTATAGCGGGGTTAGAGGACATTCAGTACTTC. Its translation is CSARAYVIAGLEDIQYF. The rearrangement uses TRBV20-1 and TRBJ2-4; 8 nucleotides align to TRBD2. From germline, CDR1 is DFQATT and CDR2 SNEGSKA (reference sequence). V shed 3 bases, J shed 8 bases, and the junction held 18 bases outside the gene matches. The CDR3 is 17 amino acids.

This chain connects TRBV6-2 or TRBV6-3 to TRBJ2-6; TRBD2 is a possible D gene (6 bases). V lost 4 bases, J lost 2 bases, and 9 bases lay in between. The germline gives CDR1 MNHEY, CDR2 SVGEGT. The CDR3 runs 15 residues. The CDR3 DNA reads as TGTGCCAGCAGTTTTCGGGGGACTGGGGCCAACGTCCTGACTTTC. This codes for CASSFRGTGANVLTF.

This chain connects TRBV18 to TRBJ2-5; 8 bases match TRBD1. Per the germline V gene, CDR1 is KGHSH and CDR2 is LQKENI. J was trimmed by 2 bases and V by 1 base; bases with no gene match: 0. This CDR3 comprises 14 residues. The CDR3 DNA sequence: TGTGCCAGCTCACCACGACAGGGGCAAGAGACCCAGTACTTC. Amino acid sequence: CASSPRQGQETQYF. Supplemented by reference TRBV18 and TRBJ2-5, the full variable domain reads NAGVMQNPRHLVRRRGQEARLRCSPMKGHSHVYWYRQLPEEGLKFMVYLQKENIIDESGMPKERFSAEFPKEGPSILRIQQVVRGDSAAYFCASSPRQGQETQYFGPGTRLLVL.

The V and J genes are TRBV3-1 and TRBJ1-2, with D unclear. The germline CDR1 and CDR2 sequences are LGHDT and YNNKEL (reference sequence). V lost 1 base and J 7 bases, leaving 10 bases between the germline ends. There are 13 residues in the CDR3. The CDR3 DNA is TGTGCCAGCAGCCAAGCCCGGGGTGGTGGCTACACCTTC. Translation gives CASSQARGGGYTF.

This clonotype was seen a single time. The chain links TRBV12-3 or TRBV12-4 to TRBJ1-1; TRBD1 matches 9 bases. Trimming took 5 bases from V and 5 from J; bases not matched to a gene: 9. The CDR3 is 15 residues long. This CDR3 reads CASSPTGGLSTEAFF. The CDR3 DNA is TGTGCCAGCAGTCCGACAGGGGGGTTATCAACTGAAGCTTTCTTT.

The genes are TRBV6-2 or TRBV6-3 and TRBJ2-5; D call uncertain. Germline V gene sequence: CDR1 MNHEY, CDR2 SVGEGT. The CDR3 length is 15 residues. The V end was cut by 6 bases, the J end by 1 base, with 15 bases between. The CDR3: CASSYGQVTQETQYF. The CDR3 DNA follows: TGTGCCAGCAGCTACGGGCAGGTGACCCAAGAGACCCAGTACTTC.

The V call is TRBV11-1, the J call TRBJ2-5; D ambiguous. The V and J ends lost 4 bases and 4 bases respectively, with 7 bases between them. This CDR3 has 12 residues. Germline V CDR1 and CDR2: SGHAT, FQDESV (reference sequence). The CDR3 loop is CASSWSGETQYF. CDR3 sequence (DNA): TGTGCCAGCAGCTGGAGTGGAGAGACCCAGTACTTC. Complete variable domain (other parts from reference TRBV11-1 and TRBJ2-5): EAEVAQSPRYKITEKSQAVAFWCDPISGHATLYWYRQILGQGPELLVQFQDESVVDDSQLPKDRFSAERLKGVDSTLKIQPAELGDSAMYLCASSWSGETQYFGPGTRLLVL.

The table lists this clonotype with a few counts. This chain uses TRBV20-1 with TRBJ1-1; 7 bases match TRBD1. Germline lookup yields CDR1 DFQATT and CDR2 SNEGSKA (reference sequence). The CDR3 runs 12 residues. The V gene end was trimmed by 6 bases and the J gene end by 2 bases; junction bases not matched to a gene: 3. The CDR3 loop is CSANRGNTEAFF. The CDR3, as DNA: TGCAGTGCCAACAGGGGCAACACTGAAGCTTTCTTT.

The sample holds one count of this clonotype. The V call is TRBV20-1, the J call TRBJ1-2, with 10 bases fitting TRBD1. V lost 6 bases to trimming and J lost 3 bases; unmatched junction nucleotides: 7. Germline assignment: CDR1 DFQATT and CDR2 SNEGSKA (reference sequence). This CDR3 spans 14 amino acids. CDR3: CSAIGQGGYYGYTF. The CDR3 coding sequence is TGCAGTGCAATTGGACAGGGGGGCTACTATGGCTACACCTTC.

The chain employs TRBV3-1 and TRBJ2-6; D tentatively reads TRBD1 or TRBD2 (5 bases each). The germline V gene encodes CDR1 LGHDT and CDR2 YNNKEL (reference sequence). CDR3 size: 17 residues. Trimming stripped 2 bases from V and 0 bases from J, with 11 bases between. CDR3 sequence reads: CASSQLKGTSGANVLTF. In DNA, the CDR3 is TGTGCCAGCAGCCAACTCAAGGGGACCTCTGGGGCCAACGTCCTGACTTTC.

The V call is TRBV20-1, the J call TRBJ2-7; 11 nucleotides line up with TRBD1. Germline values: CDR1 DFQATT, CDR2 SNEGSKA (reference sequence). The trim removed 0 bases at V and 2 bases at J, leaving 3 bases unmatched. The CDR3 has 15 residues. CDR3 bases: TGCAGTGCTAGAGAGGGGACAGGGGGGCCCTACGAGCAGTACTTC. Encoded protein: CSAREGTGGPYEQYF.

This chain links TRBV19 with TRBJ2-7, with 13 positions matching TRBD2. V dropped 7 bases and J dropped 5; count of bases not matched to a gene: 5. This CDR3 contains 14 residues. The germline CDR1 and CDR2 sequences are LNHDA and SQIVND (reference sequence). This CDR3 reads CASKGGTSGNEQYF. The CDR3 DNA sequence: TGTGCCAGTAAGGGGGGGACTAGCGGGAACGAGCAGTACTTC.

The gene calls are TRBV5-6 and TRBJ2-7; TRBD1 agrees at 9 bases. CDR1 is SGHDT, CDR2 YYEEEE, per germline. V shed 4 bases, J shed 6 bases, and the junction held 11 bases outside the gene matches. CDR3 length equals 15 residues. In DNA form, the CDR3 reads TGTGCCAGCAGCAACGGACAGGGGAAATGGTCCGAGCAGTACTTC. It encodes CASSNGQGKWSEQYF.

This clonotype has only one observation. The chain is built from TRBV28 and TRBJ2-1; the D gene is possibly TRBD1 (6 bases). V lost 7 bases and J lost 10, with 32 bases in between. Germline loops: CDR1 MDHEN, CDR2 SYDVKM. The CDR3 length is 18 residues. CDR3 protein: CASKRARGRGFSQWEQFF. DNA for the CDR3: TGTGCCAGCAAGAGGGCGCGTGGCAGGGGATTCTCGCAGTGGGAGCAGTTCTTC.

The chain is built from TRBV4-1 and TRBJ2-3, with 10 nucleotides matching TRBD2. The CDR3 consists of 15 residues. Germline CDR1 MGHRA, CDR2 YSYEKL. V gave up 4 bases and J gave up 4 bases; unmatched junction bases: 5. Written as DNA, the CDR3 is TGCGCCAGCAGCCCCTTGGGGACTAGCGCAGATACGCAGTATTTT. Protein: CASSPLGTSADTQYF.